This record looks at one TCR beta chain sequence and its context. The antigen remains undetermined. Repertoires were generated with immunoSEQ multiplex PCR, while TCRdb's copy carries only in-frame clones and drops some. The table includes about 52,000 clones, 78% detected once. These data are taken from a study of memory CD4+ T cells and cytomegalovirus serostatus. Study-level background: Donors were healthy Belgian adults, under ten CMV seropositive and 20 to 30 seronegative. The study, taken as a whole, reports: CMV serostatus prediction reached median AUC approximately 0.96, or 0.89 with US-trained model.

The sort gate was single viable CD3+CD4+CD8-CD45RO+ cells for memory CD4+ T cells. The CDR3 contains 13 residues. V shed 4 bases and J 6 bases; nucleotides not matched to a gene: 4. CDR1 SNHLY and CDR2 FYNNEI come from the germline V gene. Sequencing was carried out using memory CD4+ T cells from blood. The receptor comes from an adult in good health and CMV-seronegative. V gene TRBV2 combines with J gene TRBJ1-2; TRBD1 matches at 8 bases. The CDR3 nucleotides read TGTGCCAGCAGTGCGACAGGGGAGGATGGCTACACCTTC. Its translation is CASSATGEDGYTF.